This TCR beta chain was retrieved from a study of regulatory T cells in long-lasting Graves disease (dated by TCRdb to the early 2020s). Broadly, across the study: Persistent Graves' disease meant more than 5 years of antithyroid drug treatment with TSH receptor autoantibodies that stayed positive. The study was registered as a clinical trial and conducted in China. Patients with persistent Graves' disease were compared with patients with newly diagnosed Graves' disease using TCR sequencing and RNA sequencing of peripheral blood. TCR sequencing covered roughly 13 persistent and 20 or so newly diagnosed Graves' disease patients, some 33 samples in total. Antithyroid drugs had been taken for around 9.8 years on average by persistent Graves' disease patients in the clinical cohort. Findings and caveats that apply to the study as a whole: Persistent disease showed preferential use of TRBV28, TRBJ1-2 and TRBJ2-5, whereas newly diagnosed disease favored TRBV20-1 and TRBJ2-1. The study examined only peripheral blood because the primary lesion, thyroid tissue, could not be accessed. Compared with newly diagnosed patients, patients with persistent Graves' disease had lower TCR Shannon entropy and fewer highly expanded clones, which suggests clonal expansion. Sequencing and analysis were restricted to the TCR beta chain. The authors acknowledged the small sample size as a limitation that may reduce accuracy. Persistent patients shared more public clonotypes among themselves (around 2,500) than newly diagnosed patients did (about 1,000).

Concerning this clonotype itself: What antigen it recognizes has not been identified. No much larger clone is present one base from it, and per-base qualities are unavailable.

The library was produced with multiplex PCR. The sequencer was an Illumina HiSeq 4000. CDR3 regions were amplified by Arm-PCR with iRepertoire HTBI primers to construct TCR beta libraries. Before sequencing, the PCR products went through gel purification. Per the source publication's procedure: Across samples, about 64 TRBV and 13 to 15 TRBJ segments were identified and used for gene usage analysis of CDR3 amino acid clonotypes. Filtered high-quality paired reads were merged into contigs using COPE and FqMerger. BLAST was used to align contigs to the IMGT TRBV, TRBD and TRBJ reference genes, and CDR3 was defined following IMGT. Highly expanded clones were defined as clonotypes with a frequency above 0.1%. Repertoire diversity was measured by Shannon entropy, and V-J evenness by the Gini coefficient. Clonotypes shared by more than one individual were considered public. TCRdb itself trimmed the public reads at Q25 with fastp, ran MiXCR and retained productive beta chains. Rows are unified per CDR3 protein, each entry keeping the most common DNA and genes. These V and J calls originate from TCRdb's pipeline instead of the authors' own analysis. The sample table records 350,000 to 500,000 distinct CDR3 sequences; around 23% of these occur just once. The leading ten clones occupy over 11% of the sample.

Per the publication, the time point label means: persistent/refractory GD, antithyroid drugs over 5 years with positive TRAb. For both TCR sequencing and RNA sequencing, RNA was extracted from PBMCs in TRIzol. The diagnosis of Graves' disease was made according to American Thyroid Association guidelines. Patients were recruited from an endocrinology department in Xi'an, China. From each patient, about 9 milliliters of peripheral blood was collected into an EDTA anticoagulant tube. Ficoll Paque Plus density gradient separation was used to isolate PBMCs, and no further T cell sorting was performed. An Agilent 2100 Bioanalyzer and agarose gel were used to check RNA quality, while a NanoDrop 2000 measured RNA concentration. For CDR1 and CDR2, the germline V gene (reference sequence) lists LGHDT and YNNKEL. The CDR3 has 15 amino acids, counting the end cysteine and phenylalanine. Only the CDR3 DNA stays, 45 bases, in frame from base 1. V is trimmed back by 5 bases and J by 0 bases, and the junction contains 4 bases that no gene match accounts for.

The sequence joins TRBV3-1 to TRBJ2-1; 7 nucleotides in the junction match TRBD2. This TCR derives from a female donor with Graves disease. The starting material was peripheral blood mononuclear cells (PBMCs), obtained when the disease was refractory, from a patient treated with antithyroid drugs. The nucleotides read TGTGCCAGCAGCGCCGGGAGGAGCTCCTACAATGAGCAGTTCTTC. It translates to CASSAGRSSYNEQFF.